This T cell receptor (beta chain) was identified during a study of blood T cell repertoires in COVID-19. Study in general: From the United States, Italy and Spain came samples of acute and convalescent COVID-19. T cells, B-cell-depleted T cells, or PBMCs provided the cDNA or gDNA that served as material.

Trimming stripped 6 bases from V and 0 bases from J, with 12 bases between. Germline V gives CDR1 SNHLY, CDR2 FYNNEI. This CDR3 has 15 amino acids. Under the authors' procedure: Amplification from reference gene primers served as the basis for estimated nucleated cell counts. This table comes from immunoSEQ multiplex PCR, and its TCRdb copy is limited to in-frame clones, with some not included. V, J and clone size were drawn from that table, and D and trimming were deduced from the DNA. Of 140,000 or so clones listed, approximately 80% are singletons. This clone was counted a few times. The chain employs TRBV2 and TRBJ1-5, with D maybe TRBD1 (6 bases). This sequence was found in a woman in her fifties or sixties with acute or convalescent COVID-19. What was sequenced was peripheral blood. In DNA, the CDR3 is TGTGCCAGCAGAGATCAGGGGTTTAGCAATCAGCCCCAGCATTTT. The encoded protein is CASRDQGFSNQPQHF.